The entry that follows covers one T cell receptor (beta chain) sequence. A second roughly 6 to 12 cycle PCR used barcoded and J-beta primers. TCRdb analysed the 5' RACE reads with MiXCR anew, one entry per CDR3 protein. The sample lists 710,000 or so distinct CDR3 sequences; 20% to 25% were seen once. CDR3 length: 13 residues. Trimming took off 4 bases at V and 3 bases at J, with 8 bases between the two ends. This entry comes from a study of blood T cells in healthy people across ages. This TCR was sampled from a man in his 70s in good health. Material: blood. This chain joins TRBV12-3 or TRBV12-4 and TRBJ2-3; D gene ambiguous. The CDR3 loop is CASSSSATDTQYF. The CDR3 region has the DNA TGTGCCAGCAGTTCCTCGGCGACAGATACGCAGTATTTT.